This TCR beta chain appears in the sequencing data of a study of technical replicates of blood from several donors. Germline V lookup: CDR1 SGHRS, CDR2 YFSETQ. This CDR3 is 15 amino acids long. V dropped 1 base and J dropped 4; count of bases not matched to a gene: 8. Sequencing was performed with immunoSEQ multiplex PCR; in TCRdb, only in-frame clones are kept and a portion is missing. The repertoire holds approximately 52,000 clones, with roughly 90% as singletons. This rearrangement joins TRBV5-1 to TRBJ2-7, with 7 bases lining up with TRBD2. The sequenced sample consisted of PBMCs. This clonotype was sampled from a human donor in good health. Some clones in this sample may be carry-over from other donors' samples. DNA for the CDR3: TGCGCCAGCAGCTTGTTTGGGGGAGGGCTGTACGAGCAGTACTTC. Its translation is CASSLFGGGLYEQYF. Looking up the rest from reference TRBV5-1 and TRBJ2-7 gives the full variable domain: KAGVTQTPRYLIKTRGQQVTLSCSPISGHRSVSWYQQTPGQGLQFLFEYFSETQRNKGNFPGRFSGRQFSNSRSEMNVSTLELGDSALYLCASSLFGGGLYEQYFGPGTRLTVT.